These 12 T cell receptor beta chains were all obtained from the same sample, sequenced in a study of cytomegalovirus exposure and HLA in healthy donors (dated by TCRdb to about 2017). Library creation used the immunoSEQ multiplex PCR assay. For the multiplex PCR, a mixture combining 60 forward primers for TCR Vbeta segments and 13 reverse primers for TCR Jbeta segments was used. The immuneACCESS repertoire file appears here via TCRdb, limited to in-frame rearrangements. These files lack a portion of the clones; in checked studies, under half of the deficit traces to unresolved V genes, and the cause of the others is not known. This sample gives roughly 120,000 clones in total; about 81% of them show up just once. Of the sample, roughly 0.99% falls within the top ten clones. Specimen: PBMCs. Every receptor here comes from a woman in her 30s in good health and CMV-seronegative.

In its sample, this clone was seen a few times. The chain couples TRBV4-2 to TRBJ2-3; 9 positions match TRBD2. The CDR3 is 17 amino acids. Trimming cost V 6 bases and J 0 bases; bases outside gene matches: 10. CDR1 is LGHNA, CDR2 YNFKEQ, per germline. The CDR3 loop reads CASSKGRGGSSTDTQYF. The CDR3 DNA reads as TGTGCCAGCAGTAAAGGGCGGGGGGGTTCTAGCACAGATACGCAGTATTTT.

This clone was detected only a few times. V usage is TRBV30 and J usage is TRBJ1-5; the D is unclear. The V and J ends lost 3 bases and 0 bases respectively, with 9 bases between them. Germline assignment: CDR1 GTSNPN and CDR2 SVGIG (reference sequence). This CDR3 has 14 residues. CDR3 sequence (DNA): TGTGCCTGGAGCCCGGGGAGTAGCAATCAGCCCCAGCATTTT. Translation gives CAWSPGSSNQPQHF.

This rearrangement joins TRBV21-1 to TRBJ1-1. TRBV21-1 is listed as a pseudogene. The CDR3 is made up of 19 amino acids. Written as DNA, the CDR3 is TGTGCCAGCAGCAAAAACGTTCGAGCAGCGGGACGTTTGAACACTGAAGCTTTCTTT. Its translation: CASSKNVRAAGRLNTEAFF.

This clone was recorded only once. The chain links TRBV18 to TRBJ1-1, with D hard to call. The CDR3 totals 15 residues. V was trimmed by 8 bases and J by 3 bases, leaving 19 bases between them. CDR1 KGHSH and CDR2 LQKENI come from the germline V gene. This chain's CDR3 is CASVTSGRGYTEAFF. CDR3 coding DNA: TGTGCCAGCGTCACGAGCGGACGTGGGTACACTGAAGCTTTCTTT.

The chain joins TRBV7-2 to TRBJ1-2; no clear D gene. Looked up from germline, CDR1 is SGHTA and CDR2 is FQGNSA. The CDR3 totals 14 residues. V was shortened by 3 bases and J by 4 bases, with 12 bases between the two germline ends. The chain's CDR3 is CASSFGQSGYGYTF. The CDR3 coding sequence is TGTGCCAGCAGCTTCGGCCAGTCAGGCTATGGCTACACCTTC.

The count of this clone is one. CDR3 protein: CASSPSGLNTYEQYF. In DNA form, the CDR3 reads TGTGCCAGTAGTCCTTCGGGACTAAACACCTACGAGCAGTACTTC. The rearrangement links TRBV19 to TRBJ2-7, with 7 bases fitting TRBD2. CDR3 length: 15 residues. CDR1 and CDR2 from the germline V gene are LNHDA and SQIVND (reference sequence). Trimming cost V 5 bases and J 2 bases; bases outside gene matches: 9.

V gene TRBV7-9 combines with J gene TRBJ2-4; a weak D match, TRBD2 (6 bases). The CDR3 consists of 14 residues. CDR1 is SEHNR, CDR2 FQNEAQ, per germline (reference sequence). Trimming shortened V by 5 bases and J by 7 bases, and 15 bases separated the two germline ends. The CDR3 sequence: CASSPSGPANIQYF. CDR3 coding DNA: TGTGCCAGCAGCCCGAGCGGGCCCGCGAACATTCAGTACTTC.

The chain carries TRBV5-4 and TRBJ2-3; no firm D call. The CDR3 sequence is 18 residues long. The V end was cut by 0 bases, the J end by 0 bases, with 17 bases between. Germline V gives CDR1 SGHNT, CDR2 YYREEE (reference sequence). CDR3 nucleotide sequence: TGTGCCAGCAGCTTGGTTGGAGCCATAATACGTAGCACAGATACGCAGTATTTT. Its translation: CASSLVGAIIRSTDTQYF.

Only a few counts were recorded for this clone. This rearrangement joins TRBV7-6 to TRBJ2-7; 10 nucleotides line up with TRBD2. CDR1 SGHVS and CDR2 FNYEAQ come from the germline V gene. The CDR3 sequence is 16 residues long. The V gene end was trimmed by 5 bases and the J gene end by 9 bases; junction bases not matched to a gene: 16. In nucleotides, the CDR3 is TGTGCCAGCAGCCCCCATTTTAAGCGGGAGGGGTCAGTGCAGTACTTC. Its translation: CASSPHFKREGSVQYF. Combining the CDR3 with reference TRBV7-6 and TRBJ2-7 gives the whole variable domain GAGVSQSPRYKVTKRGQDVALRCDPISGHVSLYWYRQALGQGPEFLTYFNYEAQQDKSGLPNDRFSAERPEGSISTLTIQRTEQRDSAMYRCASSPHFKREGSVQYFGPGTRLTVT.

The chain combines TRBV27 with TRBJ2-5, with 12 nucleotides matching TRBD1. Matching the DNA end better, TRBJ2-7 makes the J call doubtful. The V gene's germline CDR1 is MNHEY and CDR2 SMNVEV (reference sequence). This CDR3 has 14 residues. Here the CDR3 reads CASSTGTGGDEQYF. The CDR3 DNA reads TGTGCCAGCAGTACCGGGACAGGGGGCGACGAGCAGTACTTC.

The chain employs TRBV6-5 and TRBJ1-2; D is unclear. The V end was cut by 8 bases, the J end by 5 bases, with 12 bases between. Germline values: CDR1 MNHEY, CDR2 SVGAGI. This CDR3 is built from 12 residues. The CDR3: CASCSLTYGYTF. DNA of the CDR3: TGTGCCAGCTGCTCTCTAACGTATGGCTACACCTTC.

The chain recombines TRBV18 with TRBJ2-7; tentatively, D is TRBD2 (6 bases). The CDR3 runs 14 residues. The germline CDR1 and CDR2 sequences are KGHSH and LQKENI. Trimming took off 6 bases at V and 4 bases at J, with 16 bases between the two ends. The CDR3 spells CASSPDNGGYEQYF. The CDR3 nucleotides read TGTGCCAGCTCCCCCGATAACGGGGGTTACGAGCAGTACTTC.